These T cell receptor beta chains were read from a single sample in a study of blood T cell repertoires in COVID-19. Produced via immunoSEQ multiplex PCR; TCRdb's table is partial and in-frame only. The repertoire includes fewer than 80,000 clones, more than 75% of them detected once, and under 25% sits in the top ten. Sequenced sample: peripheral blood. These receptors originate from a human donor in a cohort sampled during active COVID-19. The conserved cysteine and the conserved F or W are not part of the CDR3 here. The D gene is left open where the match is weak. A row's size may be missing; if present it is once, few, many or a size class.

clone_size: .
v_call: TRBV7-8
d_call: .
cdr3_aa: ASSLGLKRAGLADTQY

clone_size: .
v_call: TRBV7-2
d_call: .
cdr3_aa: ASSLENHGELF

clone_size: .
v_call: TRBV7-2
d_call: .
cdr3_aa: ASSPPRTYSTDTQY

clone_size: once
v_call: TRBV28
d_call: TRBD1
cdr3_aa: ASSPAGQGKETQY

clone_size: .
v_call: TRBV24-1
d_call: .
cdr3_aa: ATSDPGQGNGELF

clone_size: .
v_call: TRBV7-8
d_call: TRBD2
cdr3_aa: ASRSHGLAGVDHSSYEQY

clone_size: .
v_call: TRBV7-2
d_call: .
cdr3_aa: ASSLDGGYYQPQH

clone_size: .
v_call: TRBV6-6
d_call: .
cdr3_aa: ASSSPSAGSYNEQF

clone_size: .
v_call: TRBV4-3
d_call: .
cdr3_aa: ASSQDRGPYNEQF

clone_size: .
v_call: TRBV5-1
d_call: TRBD1
cdr3_aa: ASSHKKTGTEKRATNEKLF

clone_size: .
v_call: TRBV6-5
d_call: .
cdr3_aa: ASSYSRQTSEAF

clone_size: .
v_call: TRBV5-1
d_call: .
cdr3_aa: ASSLGQTSTDTQY

clone_size: .
v_call: TRBV30
d_call: TRBD2
cdr3_aa: AWSRTSATGELF

clone_size: .
v_call: TRBV5-6
d_call: .
cdr3_aa: ASSFTEGRVGGYT

clone_size: .
v_call: TRBV7-9
d_call: TRBD1
cdr3_aa: ASSRDRDGYT

clone_size: .
v_call: TRBV11-2
d_call: TRBD1
cdr3_aa: ASSFGTGGYYEQY

clone_size: .
v_call: TRBV4-3
d_call: .
cdr3_aa: ASSQGGGPGNTIY

clone_size: .
v_call: TRBV5-1
d_call: .
cdr3_aa: ASSLGLSPAGKNTEAF

clone_size: .
v_call: TRBV5-6
d_call: .
cdr3_aa: ASSLLRGDTQY

clone_size: .
v_call: TRBV19
d_call: TRBD2
cdr3_aa: ASKKGGSSSSYNEQF

clone_size: .
v_call: TRBV19
d_call: .
cdr3_aa: ASSPPSTDTQY

clone_size: .
v_call: TRBV4-3
d_call: TRBD1
cdr3_aa: ASSQETGTGIYNEQF